This is a list of T cell receptor beta chains from one sample in a study of shared clonotypes between healthy human individuals. Method: immunoSEQ multiplex PCR; TCRdb's copy keeps in-frame clones and lacks some. The repertoire has about 980,000 clones, over 60% of them found once; the top ten carry approximately 1.5%. Sequencing was done on a sample of memory CD4+ T cells sorted from blood. These receptors originate from a man between 18 and 35 years old in good health. The CDR3 runs from the conserved cysteine through the conserved F or W. The D gene is left open where the match is weak. Where a row states a size, it is once, few, many or the class of an expanded clone; other rows omit it.

D gene: TRBD1; V gene: TRBV6-1; J gene: TRBJ1-2; clone size: once; CDR3 DNA: TGTGCCAGCACCCCGGGACAGGGACGCTATGGCTACACCTTC; CDR3 protein: CASTPGQGRYGYTF
D gene: TRBD1; V gene: TRBV2; J gene: TRBJ1-1; clone size: NA; CDR3 DNA: TGTGCCAGCAGGCTGGGACAGGCGAACACTGAAGCTTTCTTT; CDR3 protein: CASRLGQANTEAFF
D gene: TRBD2; V gene: TRBV10-3; J gene: TRBJ2-3; clone size: NA; CDR3 DNA: TGTGCCATCAGACCCGGGACTAGCGGGAGTACAGATACGCAGTATTTT; CDR3 protein: CAIRPGTSGSTDTQYF
D gene: NA; V gene: TRBV7-2; J gene: TRBJ1-2; clone size: NA; CDR3 DNA: TGTGCCAGCAGCCAAAACATCCGGGGCAACTATGGCTACACCTTC; CDR3 protein: CASSQNIRGNYGYTF
D gene: TRBD2; V gene: TRBV7-2; J gene: TRBJ2-5; clone size: NA; CDR3 DNA: TGTGCCAGCAGAGTAGCGGGAGATGGGAGAGAGACCCAGTACTTC; CDR3 protein: CASRVAGDGRETQYF
D gene: NA; V gene: TRBV10-2; J gene: TRBJ1-1; clone size: many; CDR3 DNA: TGCGCCAGCAGTGAGAGGCGACACACTGAAGCTTTCTTT; CDR3 protein: CASSERRHTEAFF
D gene: TRBD1; V gene: TRBV18; J gene: TRBJ1-5; clone size: NA; CDR3 DNA: TGTGCCAGCACTCGTAAGGTGGCGGACAGGGCAAGCAATCAGCCCCAGCATTTT; CDR3 protein: CASTRKVADRASNQPQHF
D gene: NA; V gene: TRBV2; J gene: TRBJ2-7; clone size: NA; CDR3 DNA: TGTGCCACTTCGGACTGGGCCTACGAGCAGTACTTC; CDR3 protein: CATSDWAYEQYF
D gene: NA; V gene: TRBV12-5; J gene: TRBJ1-4; clone size: NA; CDR3 DNA: TGTGCTAGTGGTTTGGGGACGACTAATGAAAAACTGTTTTTT; CDR3 protein: CASGLGTTNEKLFF
D gene: NA; V gene: TRBV7-9; J gene: TRBJ2-3; clone size: NA; CDR3 DNA: TGTGCCAGCAGCTTAGCCTCCGTCGGGGATACGCAGTATTTT; CDR3 protein: CASSLASVGDTQYF
D gene: NA; V gene: TRBV9; J gene: TRBJ2-1; clone size: NA; CDR3 DNA: TGTGCCAGCAGCGTAGTGCGGGGCCAGCAGTTCTTC; CDR3 protein: CASSVVRGQQFF
D gene: NA; V gene: TRBV30; J gene: TRBJ2-4; clone size: NA; CDR3 DNA: TGTGCCTGGAGCACGGGGGCCGGGAAAAACATTCAGTACTTC; CDR3 protein: CAWSTGAGKNIQYF
D gene: TRBD2; V gene: TRBV30; J gene: TRBJ2-7; clone size: NA; CDR3 DNA: TGTGCCTGGAGTAGAGGGGGACTAGTCTACGAGCAGTACTTC; CDR3 protein: CAWSRGGLVYEQYF
D gene: TRBD1; V gene: TRBV27; J gene: TRBJ1-1; clone size: NA; CDR3 DNA: TGTGCCAGCAGGCAGGGGGCGCGCACTGAAGCTTTCTTT; CDR3 protein: CASRQGARTEAFF
D gene: TRBD2; V gene: TRBV2; J gene: TRBJ2-5; clone size: once; CDR3 DNA: TGTGCCAGCAGTGCTTCGACTAGCCGGGGGGAGACCCAGTACTTC; CDR3 protein: CASSASTSRGETQYF
D gene: NA; V gene: TRBV6-6; J gene: TRBJ1-4; clone size: NA; CDR3 DNA: TGTGCCAGCAGCAGTCTCCCGGGGGAAAAACTGTTTTTT; CDR3 protein: CASSSLPGEKLFF
D gene: TRBD1; V gene: TRBV11-2; J gene: TRBJ1-4; clone size: NA; CDR3 DNA: TGTGCCAGCAGCTCCAGGGGGCCAACTAATGAAAAACTGTTTTTT; CDR3 protein: CASSSRGPTNEKLFF
D gene: NA; V gene: TRBV29-1; J gene: TRBJ1-2; clone size: NA; CDR3 DNA: TGCAGCGTTGAAAGGGTCTACTATGGCTACACCTTC; CDR3 protein: CSVERVYYGYTF
D gene: NA; V gene: TRBV10-3; J gene: TRBJ2-5; clone size: NA; CDR3 DNA: TGTGCCATCAGTGAGTCAGGACAGGCCCGGGGGGCCCAGTACTTC; CDR3 protein: CAISESGQARGAQYF
D gene: TRBD1; V gene: TRBV7-2; J gene: TRBJ2-5; clone size: once; CDR3 DNA: TGTGCCAGCAGCGTTAGGACAGGGGGATTGGAGACCCAGTACTTC; CDR3 protein: CASSVRTGGLETQYF
D gene: NA; V gene: TRBV21-1; J gene: TRBJ1-5; clone size: few; CDR3 DNA: TGTGCCAGCGGCTGGTATAGCAATCAGCCCCAGCATTTT; CDR3 protein: CASGWYSNQPQHF
D gene: NA; V gene: TRBV18; J gene: TRBJ1-1; clone size: NA; CDR3 DNA: TGTGCCAGCTCACCGGGGAACACTGAAGCTTTCTTT; CDR3 protein: CASSPGNTEAFF
D gene: TRBD2; V gene: TRBV19; J gene: TRBJ2-2; clone size: NA; CDR3 DNA: TGTGCCAGTAGTGCCGTACTAGCGGGAGGGCCCGGGGAGCTGTTTTTT; CDR3 protein: CASSAVLAGGPGELFF
D gene: TRBD1; V gene: TRBV6-6; J gene: TRBJ2-5; clone size: NA; CDR3 DNA: TGTGCCAAAACCGGGGACAGCGAAGAGACCCAGTACTTC; CDR3 protein: CAKTGDSEETQYF
D gene: NA; V gene: TRBV6-1; J gene: TRBJ2-3; clone size: NA; CDR3 DNA: TGTGCCGGGGAGGGGGGTCGTCGCACAGATACGCAGTATTTT; CDR3 protein: CAGEGGRRTDTQYF
D gene: NA; V gene: TRBV6-1; J gene: TRBJ2-3; clone size: NA; CDR3 DNA: TGTGCCAGCAGTGAGTCCCAGACAGATACGCAGTATTTT; CDR3 protein: CASSESQTDTQYF
D gene: NA; V gene: TRBV9; J gene: TRBJ2-2; clone size: NA; CDR3 DNA: TGTGCCAGCAGCGTAGAGGGCAGGGGAGGGGAGCTGTTTTTT; CDR3 protein: CASSVEGRGGELFF